Here is one TCR beta chain with its context. These data belong to a study of blood T cell repertoires in COVID-19. Study context: The United States, Italy and Spain provided the acute and convalescent COVID-19 samples. Sample material is recorded as cDNA or gDNA derived from T cells, B-cell-depleted T cells, or PBMCs.

Germline assignment: CDR1 LGHNA and CDR2 YNFKEQ. The CDR3 spans 13 residues. Trimming removed 0 bases from V and 3 bases from J, with 4 bases in between. In the authors' methods: Scientists estimated how many nucleated cells there were by amplifying reference gene primers. Profiled with immunoSEQ multiplex PCR; TCRdb holds only in-frame clones, not every one. That table is the source of V, J and clone size, and D and trimming were worked out from the DNA. Of some 150,000 clones in the sample, 75% to 90% were seen once. The sequencing sample was made of peripheral blood. This clonotype was sampled from an older woman with active COVID-19. V and J are TRBV4-2 and TRBJ2-3; D gene unclear. Here the CDR3 DNA reads TGTGCCAGCAGCCAAGACCCTACAGATACGCAGTATTTT. It translates to CASSQDPTDTQYF.